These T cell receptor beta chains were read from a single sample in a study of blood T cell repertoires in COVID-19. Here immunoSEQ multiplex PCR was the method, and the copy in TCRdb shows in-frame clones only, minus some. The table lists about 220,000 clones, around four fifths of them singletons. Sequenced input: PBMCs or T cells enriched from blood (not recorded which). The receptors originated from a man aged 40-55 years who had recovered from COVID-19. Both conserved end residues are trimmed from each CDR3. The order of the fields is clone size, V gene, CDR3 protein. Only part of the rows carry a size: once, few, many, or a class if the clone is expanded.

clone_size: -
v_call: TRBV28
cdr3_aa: ASSFGGGRSYEQY

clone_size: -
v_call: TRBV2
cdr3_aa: ASRVGGETQY

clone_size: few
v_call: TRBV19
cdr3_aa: ATRKRDPGNTIY

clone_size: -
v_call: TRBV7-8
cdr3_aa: ASSFYYGGGTDTQY

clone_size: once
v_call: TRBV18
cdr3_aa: ASSPHPVTNTEAF

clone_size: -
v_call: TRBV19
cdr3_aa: ASSIFGTSGGSDTQY

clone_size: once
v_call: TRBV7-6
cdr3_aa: ASSLAGTGYNSPLH

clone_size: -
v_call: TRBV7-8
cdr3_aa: ALGGAGANVLT

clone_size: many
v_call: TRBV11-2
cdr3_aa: AIQTSRANTGELF

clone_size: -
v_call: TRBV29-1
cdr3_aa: SVYGTSGNTDTQY

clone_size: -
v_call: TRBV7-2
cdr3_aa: ASSRAPGILGEKLF

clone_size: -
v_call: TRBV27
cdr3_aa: ASSLKGLSGYT

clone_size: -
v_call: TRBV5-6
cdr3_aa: ASGRDNTEQY

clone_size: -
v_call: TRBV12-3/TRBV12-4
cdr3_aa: ASSLKLNYGYT

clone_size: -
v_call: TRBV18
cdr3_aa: ASSPGHNQPQH

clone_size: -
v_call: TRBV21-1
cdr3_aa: ASKPKGTVECSYNSPLH

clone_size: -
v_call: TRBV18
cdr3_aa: ASSLGVVVDGYT

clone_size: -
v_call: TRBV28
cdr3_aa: ASRGGGPRYEQY

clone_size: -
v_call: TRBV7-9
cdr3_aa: ASSFGHISGNTIY

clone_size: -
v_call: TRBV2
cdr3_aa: ASSLSGAPGYNEQF

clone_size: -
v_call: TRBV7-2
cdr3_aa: ASSLVLADNEQF

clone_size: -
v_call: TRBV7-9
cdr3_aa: ASSLTGSNEQF

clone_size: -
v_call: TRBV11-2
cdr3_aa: ASSLANSETYEQY

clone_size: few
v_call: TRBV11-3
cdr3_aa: ASSLDGTGYGYT

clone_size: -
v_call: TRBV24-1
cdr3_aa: ATWGGLNQPQH

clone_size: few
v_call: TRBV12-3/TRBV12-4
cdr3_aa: ASRRTGAEAF